This T cell receptor beta chain is drawn from a study of T cells in Graves' hyperthyroidism and ophthalmopathy. Turning to the study itself: Peripheral blood collection took place at initial diagnosis, before any treatment.

General observations from the study: Blood shared most expanded thyroid clonotypes above 0.001.

V was shortened by 4 bases and J by 1 base, with 7 bases between the two germline ends. Germline-derived CDR1 and CDR2 are SQVTM and ANQGSEA. This CDR3 has 13 residues. Amplification targeted TCR beta CDR3 regions from RNA transcripts. The TCR CDR3 first-round RT-PCR relied on the HTBI primer set. One entry per CDR3 protein results from TCRdb running MiXCR on the multiplex PCR reads. This sample has more than 300,000 distinct CDR3 sequences, with about 18% found just once. In this sample, this clonotype turned up once. Its antigen is unknown. Around 10 ml of fresh peripheral blood supplied the PBMCs. The J gene is TRBJ2-2, the V gene TRBV29-1; D is unresolved. The sequence derives from a young woman with Graves' hyperthyroidism that later progressed to Graves' ophthalmopathy. Sequenced: blood. The DNA of the CDR3 is TGCAGCGTTGTGATAGGGAACACCGGGGAGCTGTTTTTT. The encoded protein is CSVVIGNTGELFF.